These T cell receptor beta chains were read from a single sample in a study of blood T cell repertoires in COVID-19. The data were produced by immunoSEQ multiplex PCR, yet TCRdb's version contains in-frame clones alone and is incomplete. The table records fewer than 200,000 clones, about 84% of them present only once. The material sequenced was PBMCs or T cells enriched from blood (not recorded which). Receptors originate from a woman between 40 and 55 years old with acute COVID-19. Each CDR3 is given with its conserved first and last residue. The D gene is left open where the match is weak. Some rows mark clone size as missing; the rest say once, few, many or name a class of expanded clone.

v_gene	d_gene	abundance	j_gene	CDR3nt	CDR3aa
TRBV19	NA	NA	TRBJ1-4	TGTGCCAGTGGCAAGCTTACAGGGCCTAATGAAAAACTGTTTTTT	CASGKLTGPNEKLFF
TRBV19	NA	NA	TRBJ1-4	TGTGCCAGTAGTATACAACAGGGCAAAAAACTGTTTTTT	CASSIQQGKKLFF
TRBV18	NA	NA	TRBJ1-2	TGTGCCAGCTCACCACCAACCGGGTGGCTTGGCTACACCTTC	CASSPPTGWLGYTF
TRBV6-5	NA	NA	TRBJ1-4	TGTGCCAGCAGGGGGGCTGATGAAAAACTGTTTTTT	CASRGADEKLFF
TRBV28	NA	few	TRBJ2-7	TGTGCCAGCAGTCCGAGACTTTTCGAGCAGTACTTC	CASSPRLFEQYF
TRBV9	NA	NA	TRBJ1-1	TGTGCCAGCAGCGGACTGACAGGTCCCCAGGTAGACACTGAAGCTTTCTTT	CASSGLTGPQVDTEAFF
TRBV19	NA	NA	TRBJ2-7	TGTGCCAGCCCACAGGACGTCTTC	CASPQDVF
TRBV7-8	TRBD1	NA	TRBJ1-4	TGTGCCAGCAGCTTAGCGGGGACAGTTAATGAAAAACTGTTTTTT	CASSLAGTVNEKLFF
TRBV27	TRBD1	NA	TRBJ1-1	TGTGCCAGCGGCCAACAGGGGACCCCTGAAGCTTTCTTT	CASGQQGTPEAFF
TRBV4-2	NA	NA	TRBJ2-3	TGTGCCAGCAGCCAAGAAGAGGCTAGCTCAGATACGCAGTATTTT	CASSQEEASSDTQYF
TRBV6-5	NA	few	TRBJ1-3	TGTGCCAGCACCTCCGCGGGCGGTACTGGAAACACCATATATTTT	CASTSAGGTGNTIYF
TRBV7-2	NA	NA	TRBJ2-2	TGTGCCAGCAGCCCCCAGCCGGGGGCCGGGGAGCTGTTTTTT	CASSPQPGAGELFF
TRBV3-1/TRBV3-2	NA	once	TRBJ1-1	TGTGCCAGCAGCCGTGAGACTGAAGCTTTCTTT	CASSRETEAFF
TRBV15	NA	few	TRBJ2-4	TGTGCCACCAGCACCCAGGCCCAAAACATTCAGTACTTC	CATSTQAQNIQYF
TRBV18	NA	NA	TRBJ2-7	TGTGCCAGCTCACCATCTCAGAATACGGGCGAGCAGTACTTC	CASSPSQNTGEQYF
TRBV7-3	TRBD2	many	TRBJ2-1	TGTGCCAGCAGCCTAGGGACTAGCGGGACCCCTTTCAATGAGCAGTTCTTC	CASSLGTSGTPFNEQFF
TRBV29-1	NA	once	TRBJ2-2	TGCAGCTTTGCGTCAGGGGGGACGAACACCGGGGAGCTGTTTTTT	CSFASGGTNTGELFF
TRBV2	NA	NA	TRBJ2-5	TGTGCCAGCAGTGGTCTCAGGGGTGTAGAGACCCAGTACTTC	CASSGLRGVETQYF
TRBV11-2	TRBD1	NA	TRBJ1-1	TGTGCCAGCAGCTTAGGACAGGGTACTGAAGCTTTCTTT	CASSLGQGTEAFF
TRBV29-1	TRBD2	NA	TRBJ2-1	TGCAGCGCTCTCCCGACTAGCGTTAGTGGGAATGAGCAGTTCTTC	CSALPTSVSGNEQFF
TRBV5-1	TRBD2	NA	TRBJ2-5	TGCGCCAGCAGTCCCGGGACTACCCAAGAGACCCAGTACTTC	CASSPGTTQETQYF
TRBV2	TRBD2	NA	TRBJ2-1	TGTGCCAGCAGTGATGGCCCTGGACTAGCGGGAGGTAGGATTTCCTACAATGAGCAGTTCTTC	CASSDGPGLAGGRISYNEQFF
TRBV7-3	TRBD1	NA	TRBJ2-1	TGTGCCAGCAGCCAGGGACAGGGGTTTGAAAATGAGCAGTTCTTC	CASSQGQGFENEQFF
TRBV11-1	TRBD1	NA	TRBJ1-1	TGTGCCAGCTCCCCCAGGGGGGATGCTGAAGCTTTCTTT	CASSPRGDAEAFF
TRBV5-1	TRBD2	NA	TRBJ2-5	TGCGCCAGCAGCTTGGGAGCTAGCGGGGGGGAGCCCCAGTACTTC	CASSLGASGGEPQYF
TRBV7-9	NA	once	TRBJ2-3	TGTGCCAGCAGCCCTGGTTGGGGGGACACAGATACGCAGTATTTT	CASSPGWGDTDTQYF
TRBV3-1/TRBV3-2	TRBD2	NA	TRBJ2-3	TGTGCCAGCCGGACTACTAGCGGGAGGAGGTATACGCAGTATTTT	CASRTTSGRRYTQYF
TRBV19	TRBD1	NA	TRBJ1-4	TGTGCCAGTAGTTACCGACAGGGAATCACTAATGAAAAACTGTTTTTT	CASSYRQGITNEKLFF
TRBV9	TRBD2	NA	TRBJ2-1	TGTGCCAGCAGCGTAGCAGGGGCCGGGACTAGCGGGATTGAGCAGTTCTTC	CASSVAGAGTSGIEQFF
TRBV10-2	TRBD2	few	TRBJ2-2	TGCGCCACCTCCCCGATAGCGGGAGATCACGGGGAGCTGTTTTTT	CATSPIAGDHGELFF
TRBV19	NA	NA	TRBJ1-1	TGTGCCAGTAGTATTAATATCTTCACTGAAGCTTTCTTT	CASSINIFTEAFF
TRBV19	TRBD2	once	TRBJ2-1	TGTGCCAGTAGTATACCCCCCCTTAGCGGGAGGGCCTTGGAAAATGAGCAGTTCTTC	CASSIPPLSGRALENEQFF
TRBV3-1/TRBV3-2	NA	once	TRBJ1-6	TGTGCCAGCAGCCAGGGGGCCAATTCACCCCTCCACTTT	CASSQGANSPLHF
TRBV7-8	NA	NA	TRBJ2-1	TGTGCCAGCAGTCCGGGACTCAACAATGAGCAGTTCTTC	CASSPGLNNEQFF
TRBV2	NA	NA	TRBJ1-1	TGTGCCAGCAGTGATCGAAGGGGCAAGAACACTGAAGCTTTCTTT	CASSDRRGKNTEAFF
TRBV7-8	NA	NA	TRBJ1-2	TGTGCCAGCAGCTTACGGGGGGGCAGCTCCTCTGCTTTCTATGGCTACACCTTC	CASSLRGGSSSAFYGYTF
TRBV7-2	NA	NA	TRBJ2-3	TGTGCCAGCAGCTTGGACAGCAGCACAGATACGCAGTATTTT	CASSLDSSTDTQYF
TRBV29-1	TRBD1	NA	TRBJ1-1	TGCAGCGTTACAGGGGGTTGGACTGAAGCTTTCTTT	CSVTGGWTEAFF
TRBV30	TRBD1	NA	TRBJ2-7	TGTGCCTGGGGGGACAGCCCTAGCTCCTACGAGCAGTACTTC	CAWGDSPSSYEQYF
TRBV3-1/TRBV3-2	NA	few	TRBJ2-3	TGTGCCAGCAGCCAAGATCGTAGCGATACGCAGTATTTT	CASSQDRSDTQYF
TRBV19	NA	NA	TRBJ2-2	TGTGCCAGTAGTTCCCCGGGGATAGCTATCACCGGGGAGCTGTTTTTT	CASSSPGIAITGELFF
TRBV6-6	NA	NA	TRBJ2-1	TGTGCCAGCAGTTACGGGGCGGGGTCCTACAATGAGCAGTTCTTC	CASSYGAGSYNEQFF
TRBV7-2	NA	NA	TRBJ2-2	TGTGCCAGCAGCTTTGATTCCCACCTATCGGCCGGGGAGCTGTTTTTT	CASSFDSHLSAGELFF
TRBV5-4	TRBD1	NA	TRBJ1-2	TGTGCCAGCAGTTTGACAGGGGGCGGCTATGGCTACACCTTC	CASSLTGGGYGYTF